This TCR beta chain was retrieved from a study of response to subunit inactivated influenza vaccine. Study conclusions and caveats: That few new T cells are recruited by each seasonal influenza vaccination was the authors' suggestion.

MiXCR was run by TCRdb on the RT-PCR reads, yielding one entry per CDR3 protein. The profile covers 650,000 to 800,000 distinct CDR3 sequences, with over 11% appearing a single time and 5.5% to 7% taken by the ten largest. V lost 1 base, J lost 3 bases, and 6 bases stayed unmatched. Germline loops: CDR1 SGDLS, CDR2 YYNGEE. This CDR3 region has 15 residues. This clonotype was observed a few times. As yet, its antigen is unknown. The receptor comes from a man between 50 and 59 years old who received an inactivated influenza vaccine. The material was PBMCs from blood, obtained less than 15 days before vaccination. The chain employs TRBV9 and TRBJ2-7, with 8 bases lining up with TRBD2. Here the CDR3 reads CASSVSGSGIYEQYF. The CDR3 bases are TGTGCCAGCAGCGTATCCGGTAGCGGGATCTACGAGCAGTACTTC.